This T cell receptor beta chain was identified during a study of read filtering for tumor transcriptome and immune sequencing. Molecular barcoded adaptors covering alpha/delta and beta/gamma chains were used on approximately 400 ng RNA. One entry per CDR3 protein results from TCRdb running MiXCR on the reads. Of some 22,000 distinct CDR3 sequences in the sample, 20% were seen once. About this clonotype itself: A read error is possible here, since a much larger clone lies one base away.

With 2 bases removed from V and 13 bases from J, the gap between germline ends came to 11 bases. Germline-derived CDR1 and CDR2 are LNHDA and SQIVND (reference sequence). This CDR3 is built from 12 residues. Material: a population of CD138-negative cells sorted from bone marrow. This sequence originates from a donor at least 40 years old with multiple myeloma. The chain employs TRBV19 and TRBJ2-2; D uncertain. CDR3 region: CASSINPKGLFF. In DNA form, the CDR3 reads TGTGCCAGTAGTATAAACCCAAAGGGGCTGTTTTTT. Together with reference TRBV19 and TRBJ2-2, the CDR3 gives the full variable domain: DGGITQSPKYLFRKEGQNVTLSCEQNLNHDAMYWYRQDPGQGLRLIYYSQIVNDFQKGDIAEGYSVSREKKESFPLTVTSAQKNPTAFYLCASSINPKGLFFGEGSRLTVL.